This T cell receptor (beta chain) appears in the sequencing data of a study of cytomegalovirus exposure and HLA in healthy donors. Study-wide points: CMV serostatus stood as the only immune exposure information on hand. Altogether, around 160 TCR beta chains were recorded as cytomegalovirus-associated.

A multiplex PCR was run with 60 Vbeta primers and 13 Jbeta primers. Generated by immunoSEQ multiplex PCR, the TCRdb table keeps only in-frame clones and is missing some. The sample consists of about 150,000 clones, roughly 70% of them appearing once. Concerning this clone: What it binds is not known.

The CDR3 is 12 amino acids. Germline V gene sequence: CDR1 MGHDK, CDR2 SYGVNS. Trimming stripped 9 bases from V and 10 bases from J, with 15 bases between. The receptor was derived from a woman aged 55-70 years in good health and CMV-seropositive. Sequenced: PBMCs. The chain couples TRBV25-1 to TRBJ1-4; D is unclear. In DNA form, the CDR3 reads TGTGCCAGTGAATCATCTAAGAGAAAACTGTTTTTT. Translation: CASESSKRKLFF.